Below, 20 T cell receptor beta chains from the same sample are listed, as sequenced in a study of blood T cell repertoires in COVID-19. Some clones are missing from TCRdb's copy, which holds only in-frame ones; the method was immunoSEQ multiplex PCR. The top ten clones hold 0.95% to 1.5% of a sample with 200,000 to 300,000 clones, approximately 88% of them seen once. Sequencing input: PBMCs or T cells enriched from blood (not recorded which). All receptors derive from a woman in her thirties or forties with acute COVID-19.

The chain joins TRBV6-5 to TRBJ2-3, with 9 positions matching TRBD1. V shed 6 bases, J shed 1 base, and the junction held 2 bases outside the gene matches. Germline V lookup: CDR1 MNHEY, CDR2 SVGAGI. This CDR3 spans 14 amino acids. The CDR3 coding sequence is TGTGCCAGCAGCACAGGGGGCGGCACAGATACGCAGTATTTT. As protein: CASSTGGGTDTQYF.

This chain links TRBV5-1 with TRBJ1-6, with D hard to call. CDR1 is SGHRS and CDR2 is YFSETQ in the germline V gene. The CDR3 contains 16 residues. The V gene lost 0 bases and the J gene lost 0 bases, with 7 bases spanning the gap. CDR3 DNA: TGCGCCAGCAGCTTGGTGGGGAGCTCCTATAATTCACCCCTCCACTTT. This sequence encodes CASSLVGSSYNSPLHF. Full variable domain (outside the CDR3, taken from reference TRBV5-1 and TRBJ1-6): KAGVTQTPRYLIKTRGQQVTLSCSPISGHRSVSWYQQTPGQGLQFLFEYFSETQRNKGNFPGRFSGRQFSNSRSEMNVSTLELGDSALYLCASSLVGSSYNSPLHFGNGTRLTVT.

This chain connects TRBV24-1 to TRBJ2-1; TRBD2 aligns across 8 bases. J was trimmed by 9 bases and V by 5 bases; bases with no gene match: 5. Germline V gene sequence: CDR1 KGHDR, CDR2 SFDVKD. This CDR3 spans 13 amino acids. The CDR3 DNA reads TGTGCCACCAGTGCCTATAGCGGGATTGAGCAGTTCTTC. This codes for CATSAYSGIEQFF.

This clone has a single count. The CDR3 bases are TGTGCCAGTAGTATACTAGCGGGGACCAACTATGGCTACACCTTC. Amino acids: CASSILAGTNYGYTF. J is TRBJ1-2 and V is TRBV19; D perhaps matches TRBD1 (5 bases). Germline V gene sequence: CDR1 LNHDA, CDR2 SQIVND (reference sequence). The CDR3 contains 15 residues. Between the trimmed V and J ends, which lost 2 bases and 2 bases, there was a span of 12 bases.

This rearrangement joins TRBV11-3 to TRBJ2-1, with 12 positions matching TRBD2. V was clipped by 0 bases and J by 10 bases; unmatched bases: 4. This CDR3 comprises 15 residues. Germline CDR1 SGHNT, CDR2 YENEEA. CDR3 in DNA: TGTGCCAGCAGCTTAGAAGGACTAGCGGGATGGGAGCAGTTCTTC. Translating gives CASSLEGLAGWEQFF.

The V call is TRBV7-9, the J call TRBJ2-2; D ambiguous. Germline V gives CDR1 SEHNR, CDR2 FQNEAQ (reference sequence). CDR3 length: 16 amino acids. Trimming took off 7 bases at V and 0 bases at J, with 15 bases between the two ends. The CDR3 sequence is CASNLLSLANTGELFF. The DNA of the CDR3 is TGTGCCAGCAACCTACTTAGCCTCGCGAACACCGGGGAGCTGTTTTTT.

The CDR3 DNA follows: TGTGCCAGCAGCGACACCTTGAATGAAAAACTGTTTTTT. It codes for CASSDTLNEKLFF. The chain couples TRBV3-1 (or the pseudogene TRBV3-2) to TRBJ1-4; the D is unclear. Germline V lookup: CDR1 LGHDT, CDR2 YNNKEL (reference sequence). V lost 5 bases to trimming and J lost 5 bases, with 9 bases between them. The CDR3 loop spans 13 amino acids.

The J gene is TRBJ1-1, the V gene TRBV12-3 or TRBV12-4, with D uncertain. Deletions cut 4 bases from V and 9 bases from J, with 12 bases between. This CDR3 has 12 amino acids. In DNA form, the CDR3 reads TGTGCCAGCAGTTCCCGGCGGAATCAAGCTTTCTTT. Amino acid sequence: CASSSRRNQAFF.

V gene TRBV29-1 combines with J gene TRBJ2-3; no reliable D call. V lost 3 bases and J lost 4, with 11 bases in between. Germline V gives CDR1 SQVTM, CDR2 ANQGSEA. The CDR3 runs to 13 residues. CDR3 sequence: CSVEIGVPDTQYF. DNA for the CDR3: TGCAGCGTTGAGATTGGAGTTCCAGATACGCAGTATTTT.

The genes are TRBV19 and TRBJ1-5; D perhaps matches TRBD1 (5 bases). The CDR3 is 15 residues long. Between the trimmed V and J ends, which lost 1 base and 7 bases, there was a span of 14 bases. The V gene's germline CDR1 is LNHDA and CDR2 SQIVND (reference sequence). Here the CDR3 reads CASSIVDGALQPQHF. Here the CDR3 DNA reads TGTGCCAGTAGTATAGTCGATGGGGCCTTGCAGCCCCAGCATTTT.

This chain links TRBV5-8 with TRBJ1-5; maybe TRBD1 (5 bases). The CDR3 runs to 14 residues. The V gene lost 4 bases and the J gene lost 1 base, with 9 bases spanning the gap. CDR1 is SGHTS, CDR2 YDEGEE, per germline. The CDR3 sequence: CASSLTESNQPQHF. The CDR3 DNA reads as TGTGCCAGCAGCCTGACAGAGAGCAATCAGCCCCAGCATTTT. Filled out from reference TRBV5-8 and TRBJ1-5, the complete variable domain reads EAGVTQSPTHLIKTRGQQATLRCSPISGHTSVYWYQQALGLGLQFLLWYDEGEERNRGNFPPRFSGRQFPNYSSELNVNALELEDSALYLCASSLTESNQPQHFGDGTRLSIL.

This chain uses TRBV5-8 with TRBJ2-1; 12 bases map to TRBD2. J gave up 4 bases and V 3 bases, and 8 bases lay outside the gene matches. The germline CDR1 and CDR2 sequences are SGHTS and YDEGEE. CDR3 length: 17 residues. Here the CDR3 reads CASSSRTSGAGYNEQFF. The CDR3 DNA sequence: TGTGCCAGCAGCTCAAGGACTAGCGGGGCCGGATACAATGAGCAGTTCTTC.

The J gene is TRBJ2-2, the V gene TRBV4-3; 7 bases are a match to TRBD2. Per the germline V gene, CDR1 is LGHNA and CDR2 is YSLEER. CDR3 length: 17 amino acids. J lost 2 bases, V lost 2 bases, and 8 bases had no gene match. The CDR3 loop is CASSQYSLARNTGELFF. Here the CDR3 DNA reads TGCGCCAGCAGCCAATACTCACTAGCGAGAAACACCGGGGAGCTGTTTTTT.

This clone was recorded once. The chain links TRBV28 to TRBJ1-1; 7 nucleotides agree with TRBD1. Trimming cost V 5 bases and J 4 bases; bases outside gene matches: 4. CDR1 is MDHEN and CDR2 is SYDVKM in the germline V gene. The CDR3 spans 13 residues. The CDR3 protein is CASSRSGGTEAFF. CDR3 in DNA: TGTGCCAGCAGTCGATCAGGGGGCACTGAAGCTTTCTTT.

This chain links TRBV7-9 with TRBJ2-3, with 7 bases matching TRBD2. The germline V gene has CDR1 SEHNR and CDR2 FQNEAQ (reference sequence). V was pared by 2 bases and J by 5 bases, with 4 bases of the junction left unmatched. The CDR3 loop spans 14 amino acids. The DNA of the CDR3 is TGTGCCAGCAGCTTATCGACGGGGGGAGATACGCAGTATTTT. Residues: CASSLSTGGDTQYF.

Written as DNA, the CDR3 is TGTGCCAGCAGGCGGACAGGCGTTGGAGCTTTCTTT. It translates to CASRRTGVGAFF. V and J are TRBV6-5 and TRBJ1-1; 7 bases agree with TRBD1. This CDR3 contains 12 residues. V lost 6 bases, J lost 10 bases, and 8 bases stayed unmatched. Germline V lookup: CDR1 MNHEY, CDR2 SVGAGI.

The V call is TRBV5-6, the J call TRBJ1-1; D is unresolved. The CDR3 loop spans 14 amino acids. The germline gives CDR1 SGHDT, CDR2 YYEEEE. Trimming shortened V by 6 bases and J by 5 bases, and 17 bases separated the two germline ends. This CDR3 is CASTTGSFGTEAFF. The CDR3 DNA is TGTGCCAGCACCACCGGGTCCTTCGGGACTGAAGCTTTCTTT.

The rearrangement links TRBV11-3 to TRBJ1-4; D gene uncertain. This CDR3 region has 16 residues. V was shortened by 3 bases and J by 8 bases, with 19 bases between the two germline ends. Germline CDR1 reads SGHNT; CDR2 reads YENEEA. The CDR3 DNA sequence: TGTGCCAGCAGCTTGGGTTGGACGGGGATGGGGGAAAAACTGTTTTTT. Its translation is CASSLGWTGMGEKLFF. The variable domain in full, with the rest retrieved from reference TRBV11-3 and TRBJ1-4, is EAGVVQSPRYKIIEKKQPVAFWCNPISGHNTLYWYLQNLGQGPELLIRYENEEAVDDSQLPKDRFSAERLKGVDSTLKIQPAELGDSAVYLCASSLGWTGMGEKLFFGSGTQLSVL.

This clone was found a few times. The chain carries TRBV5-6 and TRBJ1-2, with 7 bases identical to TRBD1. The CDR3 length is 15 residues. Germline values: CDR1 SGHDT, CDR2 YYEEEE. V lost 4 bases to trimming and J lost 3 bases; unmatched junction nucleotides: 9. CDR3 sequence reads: CASSLRGQDYYGYTF. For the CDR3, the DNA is TGTGCCAGCAGCCTCCGAGGACAGGACTACTATGGCTACACCTTC.

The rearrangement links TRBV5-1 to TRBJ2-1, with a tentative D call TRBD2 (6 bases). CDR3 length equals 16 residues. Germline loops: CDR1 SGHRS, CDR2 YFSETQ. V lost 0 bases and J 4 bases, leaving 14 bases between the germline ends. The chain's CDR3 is CASSLDGGERYNEQFF. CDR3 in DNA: TGCGCCAGCAGCTTGGATGGAGGGGAGAGATACAATGAGCAGTTCTTC.